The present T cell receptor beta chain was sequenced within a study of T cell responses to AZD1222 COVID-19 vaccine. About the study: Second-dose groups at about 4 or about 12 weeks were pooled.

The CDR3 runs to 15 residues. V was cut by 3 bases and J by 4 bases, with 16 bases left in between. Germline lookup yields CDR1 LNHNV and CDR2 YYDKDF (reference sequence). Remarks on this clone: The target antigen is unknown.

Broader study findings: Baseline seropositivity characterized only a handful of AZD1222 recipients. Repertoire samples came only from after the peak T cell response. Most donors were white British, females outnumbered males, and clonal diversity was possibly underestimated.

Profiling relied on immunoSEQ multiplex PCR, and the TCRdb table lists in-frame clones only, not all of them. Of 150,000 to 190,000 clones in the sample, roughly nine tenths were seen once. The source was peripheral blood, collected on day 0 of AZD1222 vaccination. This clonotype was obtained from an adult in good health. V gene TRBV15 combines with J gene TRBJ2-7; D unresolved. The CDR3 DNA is TGTGCCACCAGCAGCGGGCTCCGACTTGATTACGAGCAGTACTTC. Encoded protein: CATSSGLRLDYEQYF.